The clone carrying this T cell receptor beta chain was observed a few times. This sample stems from a study of identical twins. With template switching, a universal primer site was added, and the cDNA carried unique molecular identifiers. A single record per CDR3 protein comes from TCRdb applying MiXCR to the 5' RACE reads. The sample has about 220,000 distinct CDR3 sequences; approximately 8.3% are singletons. Trimming took 4 bases from V and 0 from J; bases not matched to a gene: 8. Germline lookup yields CDR1 SGDLS and CDR2 YYNGEE. There are 18 residues in the CDR3. These data were also reused for a study on yellow fever vaccine responses in identical twins. That report notes: Vaccine T cell responses of twins reportedly seemed partly convergent and partly personalized.

Sequenced sample: memory (CD45RO+) T cells sorted from blood. This chain joins TRBV9 and TRBJ2-4, with 12 bases lining up with TRBD1. This receptor was taken from a woman aged 18-35 years in good health. The CDR3 bases are TGTGCCAGCAGCACCGGGACAGGGGGCTCCCAAGCCAAAAACATTCAGTACTTC. It specifies CASSTGTGGSQAKNIQYF.